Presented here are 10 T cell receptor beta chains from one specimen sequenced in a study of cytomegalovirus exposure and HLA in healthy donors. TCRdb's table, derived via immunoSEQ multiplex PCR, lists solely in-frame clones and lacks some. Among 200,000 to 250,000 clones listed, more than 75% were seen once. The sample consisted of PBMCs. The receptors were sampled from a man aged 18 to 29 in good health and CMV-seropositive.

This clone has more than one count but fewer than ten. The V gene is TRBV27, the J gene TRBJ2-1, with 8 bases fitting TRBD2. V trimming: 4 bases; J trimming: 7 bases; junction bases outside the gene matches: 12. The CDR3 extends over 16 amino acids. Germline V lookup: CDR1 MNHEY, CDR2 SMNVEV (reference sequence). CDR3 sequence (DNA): TGTGCCAGCAGTTCCATCGGGGGGGGAAAAGCGAATGAGCAGTTCTTC. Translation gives CASSSIGGGKANEQFF.

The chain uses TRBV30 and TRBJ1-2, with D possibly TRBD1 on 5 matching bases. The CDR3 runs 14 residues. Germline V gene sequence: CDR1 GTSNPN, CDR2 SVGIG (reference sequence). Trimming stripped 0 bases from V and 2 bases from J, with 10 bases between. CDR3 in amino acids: CAWSVIRGNYGYTF. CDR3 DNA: TGTGCCTGGAGTGTAATACGGGGGAACTATGGCTACACCTTC.

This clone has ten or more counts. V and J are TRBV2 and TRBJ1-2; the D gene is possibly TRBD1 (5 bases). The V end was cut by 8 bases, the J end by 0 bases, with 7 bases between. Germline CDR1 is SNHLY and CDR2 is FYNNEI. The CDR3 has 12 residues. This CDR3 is CASGAANYGYTF. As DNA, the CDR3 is TGTGCCAGCGGGGCAGCTAACTATGGCTACACCTTC.

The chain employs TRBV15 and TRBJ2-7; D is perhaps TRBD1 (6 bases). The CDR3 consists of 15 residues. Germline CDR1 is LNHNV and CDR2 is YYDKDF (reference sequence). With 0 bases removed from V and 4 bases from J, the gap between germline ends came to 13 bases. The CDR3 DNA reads TGTGCCACCAGCAGAGAACCAGGGGATGGATACGAGCAGTACTTC. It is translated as CATSREPGDGYEQYF.

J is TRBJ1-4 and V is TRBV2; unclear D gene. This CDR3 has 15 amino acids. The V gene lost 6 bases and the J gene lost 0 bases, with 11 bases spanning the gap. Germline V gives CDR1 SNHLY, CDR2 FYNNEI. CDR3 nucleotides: TGTGCCAGCAGGCTTAAGATTGCAACTAATGAAAAACTGTTTTTT. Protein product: CASRLKIATNEKLFF.

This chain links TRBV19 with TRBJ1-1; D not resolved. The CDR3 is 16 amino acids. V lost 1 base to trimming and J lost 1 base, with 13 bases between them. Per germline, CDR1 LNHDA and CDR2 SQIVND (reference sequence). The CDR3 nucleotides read TGTGCCAGTAGTATAGGCTACATGGGCGGGAACACTGAAGCTTTCTTT. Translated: CASSIGYMGGNTEAFF.

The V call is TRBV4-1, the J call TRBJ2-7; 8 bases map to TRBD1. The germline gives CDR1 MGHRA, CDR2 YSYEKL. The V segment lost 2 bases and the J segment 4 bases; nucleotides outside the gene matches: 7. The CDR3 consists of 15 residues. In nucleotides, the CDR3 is TGCGCCAGCAGCCAACTTTTTCAGGGGGCATACGAGCAGTACTTC. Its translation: CASSQLFQGAYEQYF.

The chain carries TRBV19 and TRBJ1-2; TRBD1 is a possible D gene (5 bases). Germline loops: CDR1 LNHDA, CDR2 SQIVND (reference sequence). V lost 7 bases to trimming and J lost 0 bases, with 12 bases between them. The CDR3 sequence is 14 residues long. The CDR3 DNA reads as TGTGCCAGTATCCGGGACGGATCTAACTATGGCTACACCTTC. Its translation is CASIRDGSNYGYTF.

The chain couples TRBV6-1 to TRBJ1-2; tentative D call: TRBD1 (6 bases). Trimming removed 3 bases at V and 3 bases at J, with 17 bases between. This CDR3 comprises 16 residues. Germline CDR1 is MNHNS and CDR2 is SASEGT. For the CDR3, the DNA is TGTGCCAGCAGTGAGTTCCATGTGGACAGCCACTATGGCTACACCTTC. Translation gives CASSEFHVDSHYGYTF.

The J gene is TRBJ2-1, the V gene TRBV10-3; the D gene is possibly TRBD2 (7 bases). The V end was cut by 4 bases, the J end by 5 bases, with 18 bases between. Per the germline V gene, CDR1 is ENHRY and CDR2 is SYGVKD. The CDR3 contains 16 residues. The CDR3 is CAISGTRDKRNNEQFF. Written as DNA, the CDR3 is TGTGCCATCAGTGGGACTAGGGACAAACGGAACAATGAGCAGTTCTTC.